This entry lists 13 T cell receptor delta chains sequenced from one sample in a study of gamma-delta T cells after stem cell transplantation. TCRdb applied CATT to the RT-PCR reads for clone calling. The sample contains about 14,000 delta-chain clones, 9.4% of which appear only once. What was sequenced was gamma-delta T cells. These receptors were taken from a human donor. It is not recorded whose cells these are; they may come from a transplant donor.

About this clone: The mismatch at residue 11 between this DNA's translation and the TCRdb protein of a much larger clone likely reflects a read error; the protein shown is translated from the DNA. The rearrangement joins TRDV2 to TRDJ1; 8 bases agree with TRDD3. V lost 0 bases and J lost 2; bases outside the gene matches: 16. The CDR3 is 19 residues long. CDR1 is GEAIGNYY and CDR2 is EKD in the germline V gene. The CDR3 DNA sequence: TGTGCCTGTGACACCGTGGGGGCTGGGGGACACGACTCGACCGATAAACTCATCTTT. It encodes CACDTVGAGGHDSTDKLIF.

Ten or more counts support this clone. The J gene is TRDJ1, the V gene TRDV1, with 8 bases lining up with TRDD3. The germline V gene has CDR1 TSWWSYY and CDR2 QGS. This CDR3 is 20 amino acids long. With 1 base clipped from V and 7 bases from J, the junction kept 23 bases outside the gene matches. CDR3 nucleotide sequence: TGTGCTCTTGGGGAACCCGCTCGCCTTCCCACGCTGACTGGGGGCTCTAAACTCATCTTT. This sequence encodes CALGEPARLPTLTGGSKLIF.

This clone was observed a handful of times. A far larger clone lies a single base away; this is likely a read error. This sample also contains other DNA sequences that code for the same CDR3. The V gene is TRDV2, the J gene TRDJ1; tentative D call: TRDD3 (5 bases). Germline values: CDR1 GEAIGNYY, CDR2 EKD. This CDR3 region has 15 residues. With 4 bases removed from V and 4 bases from J, the gap between germline ends came to 18 bases. CDR3 sequence (DNA): TGTGCCTGTGATGGGATGGCCCCGAGCATCGATAAACTCATCTTT. Protein sequence: CACDGMAPSIDKLIF.

A word on this clone: The protein TCRdb lists belongs to a much larger clone and differs from this DNA's translation at residues 5 and 10, which points to a read error; the protein shown is made from the DNA. The rearrangement joins TRDV2 to TRDJ1; D gene unclear. V dropped 3 bases and J dropped 0 bases, with 19 bases sitting between them. The CDR3 is made up of 17 amino acids. CDR1 and CDR2 (germline): GEAIGNYY, EKD. CDR3 sequence: CACDALGSARDTDKLIF. DNA of the CDR3: TGTGCCTGTGACGCCCTCGGGTCCGCCCGTGACACCGATAAACTCATCTTT.

As regards this clone: This could be a read error, since a much larger clone is one nucleotide away. V and J are TRDV2 and TRDJ1; 8 bases are shared with TRDD3. The CDR3 covers 18 residues. V lost 4 bases to trimming and J lost 7 bases; unmatched junction nucleotides: 22. Germline V lookup: CDR1 GEAIGNYY, CDR2 EKD. CDR3 DNA: TGTGCCTGTGATTCGGCCTCCTCGACGGGGGGGATAGGCCCTAAACTCATCTTT. It is translated as CACDSASSTGGIGPKLIF.

This clone was found a few times. This DNA's translation differs at residue 4 from TCRdb's protein, which comes from a much larger clone; a read error is likely, and the protein shown is translated from the DNA. V and J are TRDV2 and TRDJ1, with D possibly being TRDD3 (6 bases). V was shortened by 5 bases and J by 2 bases, with 26 bases between the two germline ends. In germline, CDR1 is GEAIGNYY, CDR2 EKD. The CDR3 has 18 amino acids. This CDR3 reads CACGTGSLGLRGTDKLIF. In DNA, the CDR3 is TGTGCCTGTGGCACTGGGTCGCTGGGTCTACGGGGGACCGATAAACTCATCTTT.

This clone appeared many times. One base separates it from a far larger clone, so it is likely a read error. The sample carries other DNA sequences with the same CDR3. This chain connects TRDV1 to TRDJ1; D unclear. The ends were cut back, 5 bases at V and 3 bases at J, with 22 bases in the middle. Germline V gene data show CDR1 as TSWWSYY and CDR2 as QGS. This CDR3 comprises 17 residues. The CDR3: CALGKRITFRAADKLIF. The CDR3 region has the DNA TGTGCTCTTGGGAAACGAATCACATTTCGGGCTGCCGATAAACTCATCTTT.

This clone occurred a few times. The protein held in TCRdb is that of a much larger clone and does not match this DNA's translation at residue 16, likely because of a read error; the protein shown is translated from the DNA. The V call is TRDV1, the J call TRDJ1; 11 nucleotides line up with TRDD3. Germline trimming cut 4 bases from V and 11 bases from J; bases unmatched to any gene: 24. Germline values: CDR1 TSWWSYY, CDR2 QGS. The CDR3 contains 19 residues. The CDR3 nucleotides are TGTGCTCTTGGGGTCACCACCTTCCTACTCGAACTGGGGGATATAGTTCTCATCTTT. Protein product: CALGVTTFLLELGDIVLIF.

The sample holds a few counts of this clone. This DNA's translation differs at residue 8 from TCRdb's protein, which comes from a much larger clone; a read error is likely, and the protein shown is translated from the DNA. This chain joins TRDV2 and TRDJ1; D may be TRDD3 (5 bases). The germline V gene has CDR1 GEAIGNYY and CDR2 EKD. The germline V and J ends were trimmed by 1 base and 2 bases, with 22 bases remaining between them. The CDR3 runs 18 residues. Here the CDR3 reads CACDTGSRGLRGTDKLIF. In nucleotides, the CDR3 is TGTGCCTGTGACACTGGGTCGCGGGGTCTACGGGGGACCGATAAACTCATCTTT.

On this clone itself: The TCRdb protein, from a much larger clone, departs from this DNA's translation at residue 6, likely by read error; the protein shown derives from the DNA. The rearrangement uses TRDV2 and TRDJ1; the D gene is possibly TRDD3 (6 bases). Deletions cut 1 base from V and 0 bases from J, with 29 bases between. CDR3 length: 21 amino acids. Germline values: CDR1 GEAIGNYY, CDR2 EKD. The CDR3 bases are TGTGCCTGTGACACTCTACGCTCTTCCCGTCGTACTGGGCTGTACACCGATAAACTCATCTTT. Its protein is CACDTLRSSRRTGLYTDKLIF.

The chain is built from TRDV1 and TRDJ1; 7 bases are shared with TRDD3. V was pared by 4 bases and J by 1 base, with 21 bases of the junction left unmatched. This CDR3 has 20 residues. From germline, CDR1 is TSWWSYY and CDR2 QGS. CDR3 sequence (DNA): TGTGCTCTTGGGGGGGCCTGCCTAAGCTCTGTGGGATACCTCACCGATAAACTCATCTTT. Translating it yields CALGGACLSSVGYLTDKLIF.

About this clone: Sequence at one end of the junction differs from germline and may be a read error. The J gene is TRDJ1, the V gene TRDV2; D unresolved. The CDR3 has 19 amino acids. Germline assignment: CDR1 GEAIGNYY and CDR2 EKD. The CDR3: CACDTLVLQVEKYTDNLIF. In DNA form, the CDR3 reads TGTGCCTGTGACACCTTGGTTTTGCAGGTGGAAAAGTACACCGATAACCTCATCTTT.

This clone has only a few counts. TCRdb has a much larger clone's protein, which differs at residue 8 from the translation of this DNA, likely because of a read error; what is shown is the protein translated from the DNA. The chain links TRDV2 to TRDJ1, with 7 bases aligning to TRDD3. Per germline, CDR1 GEAIGNYY and CDR2 EKD. The V and J ends lost 0 bases and 1 base, in that order; junction bases with no gene match: 10. This CDR3 is built from 17 residues. CDR3 sequence reads: CACDTVLVDTGTDKLIF. In nucleotides, the CDR3 is TGTGCCTGTGACACCGTGCTGGTGGATACGGGCACCGATAAACTCATCTTT.